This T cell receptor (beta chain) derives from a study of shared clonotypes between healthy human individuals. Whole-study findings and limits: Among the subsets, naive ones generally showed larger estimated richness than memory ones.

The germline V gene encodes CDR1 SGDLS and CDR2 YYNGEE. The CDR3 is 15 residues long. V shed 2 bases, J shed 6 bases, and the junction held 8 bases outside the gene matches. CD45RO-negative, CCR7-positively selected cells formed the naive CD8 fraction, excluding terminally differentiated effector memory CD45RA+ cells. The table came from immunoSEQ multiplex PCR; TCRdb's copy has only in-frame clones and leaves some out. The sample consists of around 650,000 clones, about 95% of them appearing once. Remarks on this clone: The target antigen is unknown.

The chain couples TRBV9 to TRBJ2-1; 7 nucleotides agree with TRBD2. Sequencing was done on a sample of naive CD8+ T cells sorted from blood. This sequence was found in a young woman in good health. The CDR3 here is CASSVGGRKSNEQFF. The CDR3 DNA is TGTGCCAGCAGCGTGGGAGGGAGAAAGTCCAATGAGCAGTTCTTC. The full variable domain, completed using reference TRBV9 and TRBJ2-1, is DSGVTQTPKHLITATGQRVTLRCSPRSGDLSVYWYQQSLDQGLQFLIQYYNGEERAKGNILERFSAQQFPDLHSELNLSSLELGDSALYFCASSVGGRKSNEQFFGPGTRLTVL.